Below, 20 T cell receptor beta chains from the same sample are listed, as sequenced in a study of human T cells and chemical hapten exposure (dated by TCRdb to the early 2020s). The meaning of the sample's time point label: patch test 2, 6 weeks after DPC sensitization. The sample's treatment or condition label, decoded: therapeutic diphenylcyclopropenone sensitization with weekly scalp DPC. The library was prepared using RACE. TCRdb lists the instrument as NextSeq 500. TCRdb took the public reads, trimmed them with fastp at Q25, ran MiXCR for clone calling and kept in-frame beta chains. Rows are combined by CDR3 protein, so each entry shows the most common genes and DNA. A total of about 82,000 distinct CDR3 sequences appear in this sample, 8.5% to 12% of them only once. The top ten constitute 5% of the sample. Sequences were derived from whole blood, sampled in connection with sensitization to the hapten diphenylcyclopropenone (DPC). The receptors were sampled from a woman in her 50s with alopecia areata. Some clones in this sample may be carry-over from other donors' samples.

This clonotype has a count of ten or more. The V and J genes are TRBV20-1 and TRBJ2-7; D unclear. This CDR3 region has 12 residues. Germline V lookup: CDR1 DFQATT, CDR2 SNEGSKA (reference sequence). Trimming stripped 5 bases from V and 3 bases from J, with 11 bases between. CDR3 sequence (DNA): TGCAGTGCTCGCCGTGGCCTCTACGAGCAGTACTTC. The encoded protein is CSARRGLYEQYF.

The V and J genes are TRBV12-3 or TRBV12-4 and TRBJ1-1, with D possibly TRBD1 on 5 matching bases. Trimming stripped 1 base from V and 3 bases from J, with 6 bases between. The CDR3 is 13 amino acids. This CDR3 reads CASSLDRYTEAFF. Here the CDR3 DNA reads TGTGCCAGCAGTTTAGACAGGTACACTGAAGCTTTCTTT.

CDR3 DNA sequence: TGTGCCAGCAGTTACACAACGGGACAGGGGAGAGACACTGAAGCTTTCTTT. Residues: CASSYTTGQGRDTEAFF. The rearrangement joins TRBV6-2 or TRBV6-3 to TRBJ1-1; 10 nucleotides align to TRBD1. Germline CDR1 is MNHEY and CDR2 is SVGEGT. The CDR3 has 17 residues. The ends lost 2 bases at V and 3 bases at J; junction bases unmatched: 9.

In its sample, this clonotype was seen many times. The rearrangement joins TRBV3-1 to TRBJ2-2; D remains unclear. CDR1 is LGHDT, CDR2 YNNKEL, per germline (reference sequence). The V gene lost 1 base and the J gene lost 7 bases, with 10 bases spanning the gap. The length of the CDR3 is 14 residues. Written as DNA, the CDR3 is TGTGCCAGCAGCCAAGCTGCATTCGGCGGGGAGCTGTTTTTT. Translating gives CASSQAAFGGELFF.

This clonotype was observed at least ten times. The rearrangement links TRBV4-3 to TRBJ2-3; 12 bases match TRBD2. Per the germline V gene, CDR1 is LGHNA and CDR2 is YSLEER. The junction had 8 bases not matched to a gene; V was cut back by 3 bases and J by 4 bases. The CDR3 spans 17 residues. CDR3 in DNA: TGCGCCAGCAGCCATCCCGGACTAGCGGGAAGCGCAGATACGCAGTATTTT. It is translated as CASSHPGLAGSADTQYF.

This clonotype has more than one count but fewer than ten. This chain links TRBV7-2 with TRBJ2-3; 8 bases fit TRBD2. The junction had 7 bases not matched to a gene; V was cut back by 6 bases and J by 2 bases. The CDR3 length is 15 residues. The germline V gene has CDR1 SGHTA and CDR2 FQGNSA. The CDR3 DNA reads TGTGCCAGCAGAACTAGCGGAATCAACACAGATACGCAGTATTTT. Encoded protein: CASRTSGINTDTQYF.

The chain joins TRBV20-1 to TRBJ1-1, with D possibly TRBD1 on 5 matching bases. Trimming took off 6 bases at V and 8 bases at J, with 13 bases between the two ends. The CDR3 sequence is 11 residues long. Per germline, CDR1 DFQATT and CDR2 SNEGSKA (reference sequence). For the CDR3, the DNA is TGCAGTGCGAAAAGAGGGGACGAAGCTTTCTTT. The encoded protein is CSAKRGDEAFF.

Note on this clonotype: A much larger clone sits a single nucleotide away, making a read error possible. The chain has TRBV20-1 and TRBJ2-7; 7 bases match TRBD2. The CDR3 runs to 14 residues. Trimming at V came to 4 bases and at J to 2 bases, leaving 8 bases not matched to a gene. CDR1 is DFQATT and CDR2 is SNEGSKA in the germline V gene (reference sequence). CDR3 sequence reads: CSANLAGSPYEQYF. Here the CDR3 DNA reads TGCAGTGCTAATTTAGCGGGTAGCCCCTACGAGCAGTACTTC.

The J gene is TRBJ2-1, the V gene TRBV29-1; no clear D gene. V lost 4 bases to trimming and J lost 1 base, with 11 bases between them. The CDR3 runs 14 residues. CDR1 is SQVTM, CDR2 ANQGSEA, per germline. The CDR3 DNA reads TGCAGCGTTGGCGCAAGTCGTTCCTACAATGAGCAGTTCTTC. This encodes CSVGASRSYNEQFF.

This clonotype appeared many times. The chain has TRBV30 and TRBJ1-4; D call uncertain. The V end was cut by 2 bases, the J end by 5 bases, with 9 bases between. The CDR3 covers 13 residues. In germline, CDR1 is GTSNPN, CDR2 SVGIG (reference sequence). The CDR3 DNA is TGTGCCTGGAGTTTGGGGAACAATGAAAAACTGTTTTTT. Its translation: CAWSLGNNEKLFF.

V usage is TRBV20-1 and J usage is TRBJ2-1; 8 nucleotides align to TRBD2. The junction had 8 bases not matched to a gene; V was cut back by 0 bases and J by 4 bases. Germline CDR1 DFQATT, CDR2 SNEGSKA (reference sequence). The CDR3 has 16 residues. As DNA, the CDR3 is TGCAGTGCTAGAGATGGTACTAGCGGCACATACAATGAGCAGTTCTTC. This codes for CSARDGTSGTYNEQFF.

This clonotype was detected a few times. The gene calls are TRBV20-1 and TRBJ2-7; TRBD1 matches 9 bases. The junction had 10 bases not matched to a gene; V was cut back by 2 bases and J by 2 bases. Germline V gene sequence: CDR1 DFQATT, CDR2 SNEGSKA (reference sequence). The CDR3 has 16 amino acids. The CDR3 nucleotides are TGCAGTGCTAGATGGAGATCGAGGACAGGGGCCTACGAGCAGTACTTC. Its translation is CSARWRSRTGAYEQYF.

The genes are TRBV28 and TRBJ2-1, with 8 positions matching TRBD2. Losses at the gene ends were 10 bases for V and 3 bases for J; bases not matched to a gene: 14. Germline CDR1 reads MDHEN; CDR2 reads SYDVKM. The CDR3 is 16 residues long. The CDR3 DNA reads as TGTGCCACCTCAACAAGAAGCGGGAGAAACTACAATGAGCAGTTCTTC. It yields the protein CATSTRSGRNYNEQFF. The whole variable domain, filled in from reference TRBV28 and TRBJ2-1, reads DVKVTQSSRYLVKRTGEKVFLECVQDMDHENMFWYRQDPGLGLRLIYFSYDVKMKEKGDIPEGYSVSREKKERFSLILESASTNQTSMYLCATSTRSGRNYNEQFFGPGTRLTVL.

This clonotype was seen a few times. This rearrangement joins TRBV12-3 or TRBV12-4 to TRBJ1-1; maybe TRBD1 (6 bases). V lost 6 bases and J 1 base, leaving 9 bases between the germline ends. CDR3 length equals 13 residues. This CDR3 is CASRGQTNTEAFF. Here the CDR3 DNA reads TGTGCCAGCAGAGGACAGACGAACACTGAAGCTTTCTTT.

This clonotype was detected a few times. The chain carries TRBV6-2 or TRBV6-3 and TRBJ2-1, with D uncertain. V lost 5 bases and J 7 bases, leaving 21 bases between the germline ends. The CDR3 is made up of 16 amino acids. The germline gives CDR1 MNHEY, CDR2 SVGEGT. The CDR3 sequence is CASSVKLTGPRNEQFF. In DNA, the CDR3 is TGTGCCAGCAGTGTCAAGCTTACGGGCCCTAGGAATGAGCAGTTCTTC.

This clonotype has ten or more counts. V is TRBV7-9 and J is TRBJ1-4; TRBD1 is a possible D gene (6 bases). The CDR3 spans 17 residues. Germline loops: CDR1 SEHNR, CDR2 FQNEAQ (reference sequence). Trimming removed 5 bases from V and 13 bases from J, with 29 bases in between. DNA of the CDR3: TGTGCCAGCAGCCCTATTACCACAGGGATAAATAATGAAGGACTGTTTTTT. Amino acid sequence: CASSPITTGINNEGLFF.

This clonotype has just a few counts. CDR3: CASSLPPREYEQYF. For the CDR3, the DNA is TGTGCCAGCAGCTTACCCCCGCGAGAATACGAGCAGTACTTC. This chain connects TRBV7-8 to TRBJ2-7; D is unclear. The V end lost 2 bases, the J end lost 4 bases, and 12 bases lay between the germline ends. The CDR3 extends over 14 amino acids. From germline, CDR1 is SGHVS and CDR2 FQNEAQ.

This clonotype was found once. The junction shows a germline mismatch at one end, possibly a read error. The V call is TRBV20-1, the J call TRBJ2-4; D is possibly TRBD1 or TRBD2 (5 bases each). Germline V CDR1 and CDR2: DFQATT, SNEGSKA (reference sequence). The CDR3 contains 16 residues. CDR3 nucleotides: TGCAGTGCCAGAGGGACGGACCCCCTAGCCAAAAACATTCAGTACTTC. It is translated as CSARGTDPLAKNIQYF.

This clonotype was seen only a few times. V usage is TRBV20-1 and J usage is TRBJ1-1, with a possible D match to TRBD1 (5 bases). CDR3 length: 13 amino acids. The germline V gene has CDR1 DFQATT and CDR2 SNEGSKA (reference sequence). The germline V and J ends were trimmed by 3 bases and 7 bases, with 15 bases remaining between them. The chain's CDR3 is CSARAMGLFEAFF. The CDR3 DNA sequence: TGCAGTGCTAGGGCCATGGGGCTCTTTGAAGCTTTCTTT.

This clonotype was seen at least ten times. J is TRBJ2-4 and V is TRBV15; D gene uncertain. The CDR3 consists of 14 residues. Per the germline V gene, CDR1 is LNHNV and CDR2 is YYDKDF (reference sequence). V shed 0 bases and J shed 7 bases, with 10 bases lying between them. Here the CDR3 reads CATSRDIQSNIQYF. The CDR3 nucleotides read TGTGCCACCAGCAGAGATATACAGTCGAACATTCAGTACTTC.